The next 10 T cell receptor beta chains were all read from a single sample in a study of Ad26.COV2.S vaccination and SARS-CoV-2 variants listed by TCRdb under 2021. The library relied on the immunoSEQ multiplex PCR assay. In its TCRdb copy, this immuneACCESS table keeps in-frame sequences only and misses some clones. Where compared with another copy, unresolved V genes explain less than half of these, and the others have no known cause. The sample records about 320,000 clones, just under 85% of which are singletons. The biggest ten clones account for 2.1% of the sample. Read against the paper, the sample's treatment or condition label means: around 19 received Ad26.COV2.S at low or high dose, single or two shots; roughly five received placebo; per-sample allocation not given. For vaccine and placebo recipients, the sequenced repertoires came from samples collected on day 63 after the first injection.

The sample was peripheral blood, taken in a trial of Ad26.COV2.S vaccine versus placebo. The source is a person between 18 and 59 years old who received the Ad26.COV2.S COVID-19 vaccine or a placebo.

This sequence joins TRBV4-2 and TRBJ2-7, with 8 bases that match TRBD1. Germline lookup yields CDR1 LGHNA and CDR2 YNFKEQ. The V gene end was trimmed by 7 bases and the J gene end by 6 bases; junction bases not matched to a gene: 8. The CDR3 totals 13 residues. The CDR3 nucleotides read TGTGCCAGCAATACAGGGGGATCGGGCGAGCAGTACTTC. Encoded protein: CASNTGGSGEQYF.

In this sample, this clone turned up a few times. CDR3 nucleotide sequence: TGTGCCAGCAGCGCCCTCCCGCGCGGGTCCTACAATGAGCAGTTCTTC. Amino acid sequence: CASSALPRGSYNEQFF. The chain combines TRBV9 with TRBJ2-1; a weak D match, TRBD2 (5 bases). The CDR3 is made up of 16 amino acids. The V gene's germline CDR1 is SGDLS and CDR2 YYNGEE. Between the trimmed V and J ends, which lost 3 bases and 1 base, there was a span of 14 bases.

This chain links TRBV5-8 with TRBJ1-2, with 8 bases lining up with TRBD1. Germline V gene lookup returns CDR1 SGHTS and CDR2 YDEGEE. The CDR3 is 18 residues long. V lost 4 bases to trimming and J lost 5 bases; unmatched junction nucleotides: 19. CDR3 residues: CASSRPPQGAGGSYGYTF. CDR3 nucleotide sequence: TGTGCCAGCAGCCGACCCCCCCAGGGGGCGGGGGGTTCTTATGGCTACACCTTC.

J is TRBJ1-2 and V is TRBV7-2, with a possible D match to TRBD1 (5 bases). The CDR3 has 16 amino acids. The V end was cut by 5 bases, the J end by 3 bases, with 19 bases between. Germline V lookup: CDR1 SGHTA, CDR2 FQGNSA. In nucleotides, the CDR3 is TGTGCCAGCAGCCCTCTAAGTAACGGGGGTTACTATGGCTACACCTTC. Residues: CASSPLSNGGYYGYTF.

This clone was seen once. The chain carries TRBV10-3 and TRBJ2-7, with 7 bases matching TRBD1. Germline V gene data show CDR1 as ENHRY and CDR2 as SYGVKD. V trimming: 7 bases; J trimming: 5 bases; junction bases outside the gene matches: 5. This CDR3 is 12 amino acids long. CDR3: CAIKGQSDEQYF. CDR3 coding DNA: TGTGCCATCAAGGGACAGTCGGACGAGCAGTACTTC.

This clone was observed a handful of times. The chain has TRBV5-1 and TRBJ1-5, with D possibly being TRBD1 (6 bases). The germline V gene has CDR1 SGHRS and CDR2 YFSETQ. Trimming removed 2 bases at V and 6 bases at J, with 15 bases between. The CDR3 is made up of 15 amino acids. CDR3 region: CASSLHRASCQPQHF. CDR3 bases: TGCGCCAGCAGCTTACACAGGGCGTCATGTCAGCCCCAGCATTTT.

This chain uses TRBV19 with TRBJ1-2; D uncertain. V was clipped by 7 bases and J by 0 bases, with 24 bases between them. The CDR3 is made up of 18 amino acids. Germline assignment: CDR1 LNHDA and CDR2 SQIVND (reference sequence). The CDR3 loop is CASKKYVETERTNYGYTF. The CDR3 DNA reads as TGTGCCAGTAAGAAGTATGTAGAAACAGAAAGGACTAACTATGGCTACACCTTC.

V is TRBV15 and J is TRBJ1-6, with 11 positions matching TRBD1. V shed 4 bases, J shed 10 bases, and the junction held 6 bases outside the gene matches. Germline-derived CDR1 and CDR2 are LNHNV and YYDKDF (reference sequence). This CDR3 is built from 15 residues. The CDR3 region has the DNA TGTGCCACCAGCACTCGGACAGGGGGCGAGTCACCCCTCCACTTT. It encodes CATSTRTGGESPLHF.

The rearrangement links TRBV29-1 to TRBJ2-5; D ambiguous. The CDR3 has 12 residues. Germline V gene lookup returns CDR1 SQVTM and CDR2 ANQGSEA. The DNA for the CDR3 is TGCAGTGGTCTGCAGCCCCAAGAGACCCAGTACTTC. It encodes CSGLQPQETQYF.

V and J are TRBV25-1 and TRBJ1-1; D gene unclear. The ends were cut back, 3 bases at V and 3 bases at J, with 11 bases in the middle. The germline CDR1 and CDR2 sequences are MGHDK and SYGVNS. The CDR3 totals 14 residues. The CDR3 DNA follows: TGTGCCAGCAGTGATTTCGGGGATGACACTGAAGCTTTCTTT. It specifies CASSDFGDDTEAFF.